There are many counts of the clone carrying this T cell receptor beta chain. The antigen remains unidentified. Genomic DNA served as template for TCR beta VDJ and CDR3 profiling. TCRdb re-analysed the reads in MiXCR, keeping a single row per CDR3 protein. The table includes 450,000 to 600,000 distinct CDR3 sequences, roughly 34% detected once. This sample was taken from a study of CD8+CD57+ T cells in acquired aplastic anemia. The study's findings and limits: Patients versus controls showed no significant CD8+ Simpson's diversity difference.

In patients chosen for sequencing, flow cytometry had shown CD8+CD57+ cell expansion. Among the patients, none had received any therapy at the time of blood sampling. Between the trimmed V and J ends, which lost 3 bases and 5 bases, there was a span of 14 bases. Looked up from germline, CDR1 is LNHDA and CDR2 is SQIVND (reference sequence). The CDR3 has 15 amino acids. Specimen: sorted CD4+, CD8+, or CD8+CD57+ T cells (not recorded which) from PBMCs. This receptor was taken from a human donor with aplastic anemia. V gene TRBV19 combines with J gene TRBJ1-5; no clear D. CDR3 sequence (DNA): TGTGCCAGTAGTATTTTCGGCGGTTTGGATCAGCCCCAGCATTTT. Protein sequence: CASSIFGGLDQPQHF.